Below are 9 T cell receptor beta chains sequenced from a single sample in a study of T cells in Graves' hyperthyroidism and ophthalmopathy. The source material, RNA transcripts, was used to amplify TCR beta CDR3 regions. TCR CDR3 underwent first-round RT-PCR with the HTBI primer set. MiXCR was run by TCRdb on the multiplex PCR reads, yielding one entry per CDR3 protein. The repertoire holds about 210,000 distinct CDR3 sequences, with roughly 15% as singletons. Material: blood. The receptors stem from a man between 45 and 60 years old with Graves' hyperthyroidism.

This clonotype was picked up many times. This chain uses TRBV5-6 with TRBJ1-1; 7 bases agree with TRBD1. Germline trimming cut 4 bases from V and 1 base from J; bases unmatched to any gene: 7. This CDR3 contains 15 residues. Per the germline V gene, CDR1 is SGHDT and CDR2 is YYEEEE. DNA for the CDR3: TGTGCCAGCAGCGGTAGGGGGCAAGGGAACACTGAAGCTTTCTTT. The encoded protein is CASSGRGQGNTEAFF.

The table lists this clonotype with a few counts. The chain recombines TRBV6-2 or TRBV6-3 with TRBJ2-2, with TRBD1 matching 7 bases. The CDR3 runs 15 residues. Germline V lookup: CDR1 MNHEY, CDR2 SVGEGT. V was pared by 7 bases and J by 2 bases, with 7 bases of the junction left unmatched. The CDR3 region has the DNA TGTGCCAGCAATTTGGCAGGGGGAAACACCGGGGAGCTGTTTTTT. Protein: CASNLAGGNTGELFF.

This clonotype was seen at least ten times. The chain has TRBV5-1 and TRBJ2-2; tentative D call: TRBD1 (5 bases). There are 14 residues in the CDR3. Germline-derived CDR1 and CDR2 are SGHRS and YFSETQ. V lost 6 bases and J 0 bases, leaving 9 bases between the germline ends. The CDR3 region has the DNA TGCGCCAGCAACGACAGATCGAACACCGGGGAGCTGTTTTTT. Translated, it gives CASNDRSNTGELFF.

This clonotype was counted a few times. The chain employs TRBV9 and TRBJ2-1; D is undetermined. CDR3 length equals 12 residues. CDR1 SGDLS and CDR2 YYNGEE come from the germline V gene. The V gene lost 2 bases and the J gene lost 5 bases, with 5 bases spanning the gap. The CDR3 DNA follows: TGTGCCAGCAGCGTGCATCACAATGAGCAGTTCTTC. The encoded protein is CASSVHHNEQFF.

The rearrangement joins TRBV19 to TRBJ2-2; 9 bases align to TRBD1. After removal of 9 bases from V and 1 base from J, the junction contained 3 bases not matched to a gene. From germline, CDR1 is LNHDA and CDR2 SQIVND (reference sequence). The CDR3 loop spans 14 amino acids. The DNA for the CDR3 is TGTGCCAGCCGGGACAGGGTGAACACCGGGGAGCTGTTTTTT. Protein: CASRDRVNTGELFF.

Only a few counts were recorded for this clonotype. V is TRBV5-1 and J is TRBJ2-2; D unresolved. Per the germline V gene, CDR1 is SGHRS and CDR2 is YFSETQ. The length of the CDR3 is 15 residues. V was clipped by 0 bases and J by 0 bases, with 6 bases between them. CDR3 sequence reads: CASSLDPSNTGELFF. As DNA, the CDR3 is TGCGCCAGCAGCTTGGACCCTTCGAACACCGGGGAGCTGTTTTTT.

This chain links TRBV12-3 or TRBV12-4 with TRBJ2-1, with 11 positions matching TRBD1. J lost 10 bases, V lost 6 bases, and 5 bases had no gene match. The CDR3 runs 13 residues. CDR3 region: CASSGQGAGEQFF. Here the CDR3 DNA reads TGTGCCAGCAGCGGACAGGGGGCGGGAGAGCAGTTCTTC.

This clonotype occurred many times. V usage is TRBV7-9 and J usage is TRBJ2-5; D not resolved. This CDR3 has 13 residues. Germline values: CDR1 SEHNR, CDR2 FQNEAQ (reference sequence). Trimming shortened V by 5 bases and J by 5 bases, and 12 bases separated the two germline ends. This chain's CDR3 is CASSLPMRETQYF. CDR3 nucleotide sequence: TGTGCCAGCAGCCTCCCGATGAGGGAGACCCAGTACTTC.

This chain uses TRBV2 with TRBJ2-5; 9 bases are shared with TRBD2. V gave up 0 bases and J gave up 5 bases; unmatched junction bases: 7. The CDR3 is made up of 16 amino acids. Looked up from germline, CDR1 is SNHLY and CDR2 is FYNNEI. The CDR3 protein is CASSEAGSGSGETQYF. CDR3 DNA sequence: TGTGCCAGCAGTGAAGCGGGTAGCGGGAGCGGGGAGACCCAGTACTTC. Looking up the rest from reference TRBV2 and TRBJ2-5 gives the full variable domain: EPEVTQTPSHQVTQMGQEVILRCVPISNHLYFYWYRQILGQKVEFLVSFYNNEISEKSEIFDDQFSVERPDGSNFTLKIRSTKLEDSAMYFCASSEAGSGSGETQYFGPGTRLLVL.